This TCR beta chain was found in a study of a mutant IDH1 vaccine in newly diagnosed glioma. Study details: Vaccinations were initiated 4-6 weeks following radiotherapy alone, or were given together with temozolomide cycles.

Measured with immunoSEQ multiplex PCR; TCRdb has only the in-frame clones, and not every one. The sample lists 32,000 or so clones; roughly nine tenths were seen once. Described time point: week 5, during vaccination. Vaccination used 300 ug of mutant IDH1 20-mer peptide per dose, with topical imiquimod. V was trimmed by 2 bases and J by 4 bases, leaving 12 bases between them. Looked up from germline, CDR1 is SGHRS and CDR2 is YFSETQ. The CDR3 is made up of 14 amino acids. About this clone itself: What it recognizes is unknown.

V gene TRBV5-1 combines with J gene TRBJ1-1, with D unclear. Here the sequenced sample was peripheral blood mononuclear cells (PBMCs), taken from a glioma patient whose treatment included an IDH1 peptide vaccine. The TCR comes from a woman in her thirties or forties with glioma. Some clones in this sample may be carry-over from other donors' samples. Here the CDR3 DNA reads TGCGCCAGCAGCTTACTCCCCAGAGCCACTGAAGCTTTCTTT. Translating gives CASSLLPRATEAFF.